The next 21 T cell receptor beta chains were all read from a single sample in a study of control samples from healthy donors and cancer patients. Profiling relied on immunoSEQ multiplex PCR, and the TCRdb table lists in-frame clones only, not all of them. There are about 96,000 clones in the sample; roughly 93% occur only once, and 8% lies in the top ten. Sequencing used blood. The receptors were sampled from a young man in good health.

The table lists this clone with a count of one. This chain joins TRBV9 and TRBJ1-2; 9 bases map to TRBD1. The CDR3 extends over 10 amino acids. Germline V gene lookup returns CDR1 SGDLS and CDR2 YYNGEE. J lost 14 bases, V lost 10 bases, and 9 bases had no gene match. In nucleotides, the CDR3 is TGTGCCGGGATACAGGGGGCGAATACCTTC. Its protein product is CAGIQGANTF.

The CDR3 nucleotides read TGCGCCAGCAGCTTGGACCGCGACAGGGCAGTGTCCTATGGCTACACCTTC. Translated: CASSLDRDRAVSYGYTF. The chain uses TRBV5-1 and TRBJ1-2; TRBD1 matches at 7 bases. V shed 0 bases, J shed 4 bases, and the junction held 12 bases outside the gene matches. Germline V gene data show CDR1 as SGHRS and CDR2 as YFSETQ. CDR3 length: 17 residues. Combining the CDR3 with reference TRBV5-1 and TRBJ1-2 gives the whole variable domain KAGVTQTPRYLIKTRGQQVTLSCSPISGHRSVSWYQQTPGQGLQFLFEYFSETQRNKGNFPGRFSGRQFSNSRSEMNVSTLELGDSALYLCASSLDRDRAVSYGYTFGSGTRLTVV.

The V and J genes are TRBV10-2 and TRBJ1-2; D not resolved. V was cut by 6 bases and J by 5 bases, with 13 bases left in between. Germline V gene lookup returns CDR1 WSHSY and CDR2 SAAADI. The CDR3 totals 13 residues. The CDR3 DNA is TGCGCCAGCAGGGGTTTGGGTTTATATGGCTACACCTTC. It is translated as CASRGLGLYGYTF.

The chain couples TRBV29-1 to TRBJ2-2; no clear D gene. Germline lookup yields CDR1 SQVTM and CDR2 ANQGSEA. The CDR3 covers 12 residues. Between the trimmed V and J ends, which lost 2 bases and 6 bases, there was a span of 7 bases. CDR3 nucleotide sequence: TGCAGCGTTGAATCTGGGTCCGGGGAGCTGTTTTTT. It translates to CSVESGSGELFF.

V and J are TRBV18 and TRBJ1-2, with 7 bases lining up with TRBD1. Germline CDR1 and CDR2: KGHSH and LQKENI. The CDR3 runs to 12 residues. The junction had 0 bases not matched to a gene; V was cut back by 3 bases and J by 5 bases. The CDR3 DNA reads TGTGCCAGCTCACCGACAGGGTATGGCTACACCTTC. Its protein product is CASSPTGYGYTF.

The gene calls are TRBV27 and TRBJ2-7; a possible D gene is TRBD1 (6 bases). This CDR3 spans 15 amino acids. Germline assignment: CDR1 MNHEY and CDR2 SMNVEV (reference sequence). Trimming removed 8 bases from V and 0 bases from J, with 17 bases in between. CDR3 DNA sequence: TGTGCCAGCGGTAGAACGGGACACCCCTCCTACGAGCAGTACTTC. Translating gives CASGRTGHPSYEQYF.

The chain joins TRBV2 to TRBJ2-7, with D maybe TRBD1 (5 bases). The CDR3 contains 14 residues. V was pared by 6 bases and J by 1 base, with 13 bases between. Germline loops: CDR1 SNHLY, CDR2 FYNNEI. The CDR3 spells CASSYRITSYEQYF. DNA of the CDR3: TGTGCCAGCAGCTACAGGATCACGTCCTACGAGCAGTACTTC.

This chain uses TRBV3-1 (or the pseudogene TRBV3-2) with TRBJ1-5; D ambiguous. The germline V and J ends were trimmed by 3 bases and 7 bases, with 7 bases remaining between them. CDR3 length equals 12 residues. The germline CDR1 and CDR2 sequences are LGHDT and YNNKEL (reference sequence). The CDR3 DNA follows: TGTGCCAGCAGCCAGGGATGGCAGCCCCAGCATTTT. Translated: CASSQGWQPQHF.

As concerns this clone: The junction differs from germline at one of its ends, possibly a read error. CDR3 bases: TGTTCCAGCAGGGCCTGGACAGGGGAGAAAGGGTATGGCTACACCTTC. Its protein product is CSSRAWTGEKGYGYTF. This rearrangement joins TRBV5-6 to TRBJ1-2; 9 bases are shared with TRBD1. This CDR3 spans 16 amino acids. The germline V gene encodes CDR1 SGHDT and CDR2 YYEEEE.

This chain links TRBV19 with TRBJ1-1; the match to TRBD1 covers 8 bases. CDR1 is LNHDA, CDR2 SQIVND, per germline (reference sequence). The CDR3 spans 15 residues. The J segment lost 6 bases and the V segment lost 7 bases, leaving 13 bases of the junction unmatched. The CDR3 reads CASTPLDRDSAEAFF. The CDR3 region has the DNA TGTGCCAGTACCCCCCTGGACAGGGATAGCGCTGAAGCTTTCTTT.

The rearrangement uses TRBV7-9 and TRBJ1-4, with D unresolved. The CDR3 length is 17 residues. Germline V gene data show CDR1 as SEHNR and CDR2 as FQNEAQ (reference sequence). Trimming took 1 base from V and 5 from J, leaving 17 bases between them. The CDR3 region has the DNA TGTGCCAGCAGCTTAGGCGATGTGGGGAGGATGAATGAAAAACTGTTTTTT. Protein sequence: CASSLGDVGRMNEKLFF.

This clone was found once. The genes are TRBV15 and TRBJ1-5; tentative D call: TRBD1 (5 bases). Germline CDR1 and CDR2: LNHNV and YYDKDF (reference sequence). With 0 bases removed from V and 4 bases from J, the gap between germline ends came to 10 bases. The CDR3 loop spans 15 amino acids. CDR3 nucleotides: TGTGCCACCAGCAGAGATCGGTCAGGGAATCAGCCCCAGCATTTT. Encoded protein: CATSRDRSGNQPQHF.

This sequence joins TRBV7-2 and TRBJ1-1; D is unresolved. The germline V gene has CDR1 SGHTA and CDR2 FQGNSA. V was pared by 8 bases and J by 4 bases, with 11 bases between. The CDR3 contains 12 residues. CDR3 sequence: CASGEYATEAFF. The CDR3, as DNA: TGTGCCAGCGGGGAGTATGCCACTGAAGCTTTCTTT.

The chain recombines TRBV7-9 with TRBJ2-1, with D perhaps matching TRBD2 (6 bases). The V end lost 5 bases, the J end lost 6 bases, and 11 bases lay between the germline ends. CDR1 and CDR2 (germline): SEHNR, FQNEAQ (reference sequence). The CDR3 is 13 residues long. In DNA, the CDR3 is TGTGCCAGCAGCCGGGAGTATAGCAATGAGCAGTTCTTC. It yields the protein CASSREYSNEQFF.

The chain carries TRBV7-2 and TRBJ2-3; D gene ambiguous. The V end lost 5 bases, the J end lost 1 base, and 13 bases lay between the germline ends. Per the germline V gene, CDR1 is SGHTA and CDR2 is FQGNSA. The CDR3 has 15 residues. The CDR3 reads CASSTQKSRTDTQYF. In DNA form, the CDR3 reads TGTGCCAGCAGCACACAGAAATCACGCACAGATACGCAGTATTTT.

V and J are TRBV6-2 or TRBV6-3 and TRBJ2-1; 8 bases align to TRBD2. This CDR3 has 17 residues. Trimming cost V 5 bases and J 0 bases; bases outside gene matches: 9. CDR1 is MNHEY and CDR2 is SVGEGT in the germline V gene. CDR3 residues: CASSDWTGTSSYNEQFF. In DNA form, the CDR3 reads TGTGCCAGCAGTGACTGGACCGGGACTAGCTCCTACAATGAGCAGTTCTTC.

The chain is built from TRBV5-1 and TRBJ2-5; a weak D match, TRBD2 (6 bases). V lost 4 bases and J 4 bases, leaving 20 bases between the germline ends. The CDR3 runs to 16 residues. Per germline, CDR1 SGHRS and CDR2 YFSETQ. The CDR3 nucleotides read TGCGCCAGCAGCCCGACGGCGGGGAGAGGTGGAGAGACCCAGTACTTC. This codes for CASSPTAGRGGETQYF.

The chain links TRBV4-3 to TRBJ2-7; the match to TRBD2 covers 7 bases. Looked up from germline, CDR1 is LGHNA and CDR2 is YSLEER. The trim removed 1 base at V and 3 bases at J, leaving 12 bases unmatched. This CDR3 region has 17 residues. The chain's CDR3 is CASSQVGLPGRGYEQYF. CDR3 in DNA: TGCGCCAGCAGCCAAGTTGGACTACCGGGGAGGGGCTACGAGCAGTACTTC.

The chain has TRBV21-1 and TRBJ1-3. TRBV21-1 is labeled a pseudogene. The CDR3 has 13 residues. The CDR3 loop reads CASSRASGNTIYF. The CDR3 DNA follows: TGTGCCAGCAGCAGAGCCTCTGGAAACACCATATATTTT.

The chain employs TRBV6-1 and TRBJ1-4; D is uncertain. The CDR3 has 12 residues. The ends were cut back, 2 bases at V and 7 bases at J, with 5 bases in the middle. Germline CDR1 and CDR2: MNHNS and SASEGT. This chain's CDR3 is CASSETGEKLFF. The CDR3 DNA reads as TGTGCCAGCAGTGAAACCGGTGAAAAACTGTTTTTT.

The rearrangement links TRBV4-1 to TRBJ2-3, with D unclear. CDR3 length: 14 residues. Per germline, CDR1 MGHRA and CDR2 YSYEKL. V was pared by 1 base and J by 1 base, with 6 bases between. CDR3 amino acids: CASSQVTGTDTQYF. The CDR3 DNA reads TGCGCCAGCAGCCAAGTAACAGGCACAGATACGCAGTATTTT.